The entry below describes one T cell receptor (beta chain). The data derive from a study of T-cell reconstitution after alpha-beta-depleted transplantation in children. The J segment lost 7 bases and the V segment lost 5 bases, leaving 10 bases of the junction unmatched. The V gene's germline CDR1 is SGHTA and CDR2 FQGNSA. This CDR3 contains 16 residues. Unique molecular identifiers were incorporated into the prepared TCRbeta library. In TCRdb, the PCR reads were re-called with MiXCR into one record per CDR3 protein. The table records 500,000 to 600,000 distinct CDR3 sequences, around a third of them present only once.

The sequencing used PBMCs from the stem cell graft donor, collected from the stem cell graft. The chain employs TRBV7-2 and TRBJ2-1, with 11 bases lining up with TRBD2. This sequence was found in a human donor who donated a stem cell graft to a child with aplastic anemia. CDR3 nucleotide sequence: TGTGCCAGCAGCGGGCCGGGACTAGCGGTGGGGAATGAGCAGTTCTTC. Translation gives CASSGPGLAVGNEQFF.